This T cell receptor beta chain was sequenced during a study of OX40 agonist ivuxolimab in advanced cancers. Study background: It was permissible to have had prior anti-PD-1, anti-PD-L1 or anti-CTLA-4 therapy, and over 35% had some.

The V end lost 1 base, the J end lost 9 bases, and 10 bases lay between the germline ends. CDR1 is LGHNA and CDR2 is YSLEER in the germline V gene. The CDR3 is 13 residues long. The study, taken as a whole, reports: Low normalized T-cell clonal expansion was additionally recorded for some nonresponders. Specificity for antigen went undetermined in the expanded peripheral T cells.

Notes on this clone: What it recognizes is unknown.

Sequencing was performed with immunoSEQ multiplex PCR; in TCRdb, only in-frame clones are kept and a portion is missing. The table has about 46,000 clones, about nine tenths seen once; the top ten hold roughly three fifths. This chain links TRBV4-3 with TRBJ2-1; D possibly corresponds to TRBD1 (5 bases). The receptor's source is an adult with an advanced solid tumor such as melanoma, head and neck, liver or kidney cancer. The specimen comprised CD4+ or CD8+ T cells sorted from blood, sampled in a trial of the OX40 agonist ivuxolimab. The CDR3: CASSQGRVGEQFF. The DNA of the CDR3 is TGCGCCAGCAGCCAAGGCAGGGTGGGTGAGCAGTTCTTC.